The present TCR beta chain was sequenced within a study of shared clonotypes between healthy human individuals. Study findings and constraints: Sorted-subset sequencing, rarefaction showed, was incomplete despite large depth. Tissues were not sampled, only blood, and their repertoires likely differ.

Concerning this clone: The target antigen is unknown.

The protocol was immunoSEQ multiplex PCR, while the TCRdb copy is restricted to in-frame clones and leaves out a portion. Here the sample spans under 1,900,000 clones, approximately 98.5% being singletons. The TCR was taken from a man younger than 45 in good health. The sample comprised naive CD4+ T cells sorted from blood. Subset denoted: CD45RA+ positively selected.

The CDR3 here is CASSPFGSGANVLTF. CDR3 coding DNA: TGCGCCAGCAGTCCTTTTGGCTCTGGGGCCAACGTCCTGACTTTC. V usage is TRBV5-1 and J usage is TRBJ2-6, with no clear D. This CDR3 is built from 15 residues. Trimming took off 5 bases at V and 0 bases at J, with 9 bases between the two ends. Germline CDR1 SGHRS, CDR2 YFSETQ.